This TCR beta chain was observed in a study of T cells after yellow fever vaccination (dated by TCRdb to the late 2010s). The study in broad terms: Libraries from fractions with low cell numbers were prepared with the SMART-Seq v4 Ultra Low Input RNA kit. To follow T-cell clones before and after both primary and booster YFV17D yellow fever vaccination, bulk TCR alpha and beta repertoires underwent longitudinal sequencing. The cohort comprised two healthy male donors, one aged 18 to 30 and one aged 30 to 40 years. Blood samples were taken at several timepoints before and after primary and secondary immunization, and bulk PBMC replicates and cell subsets were isolated.

In this sample, this clonotype turned up a few times. This clone's antigen is unknown. The input lacks base qualities; no much larger clone sits a single base away. Taken from the germline V gene, the CDR1 and CDR2 loops are LGHNA and YNFKEQ. The CDR3 holds 16 amino acids from the cysteine to the phenylalanine. This entry keeps only the CDR3 DNA: 48 bases, framed from base 1. V is reduced by 0 bases and J by 0 bases, leaving a spacing of 12 bases between them. The treatment or condition tag for this specimen amounts to: live attenuated yellow fever vaccine strain. Two biological replicates of bulk PBMCs were collected at each blood-draw timepoint. A standard Ficoll-Paque protocol was used to isolate PBMCs from peripheral blood. TriZol was used to extract RNA from bulk PBMCs, from CD4 and CD8 fractions, and from dextramer-positive and dextramer-negative fractions. TCR cDNA was synthesized by 5'RACE template switching, through which a universal primer site and unique molecular identifiers were introduced. cDNA synthesis was primed from both the TCR alpha and TCR beta constant segments. Libraries were amplified in two PCR steps, with sample barcodes and sequencing adapters added in the second step. Libraries were sequenced on Illumina HiSeq 2500 (2x100 bp) or NovaSeq (2x150 bp). On the authors' methods: MIGEC was used to demultiplex reads and collapse the reads into UMI consensus sequences, and MiXCR was used for V(D)J alignment. Clonotypes responding to the vaccine were identified with edgeR on replicate PBMC samples, with the criteria of FDR below 0.01 and a log2 fold change above 5 up to day 15. Bulk clonotypes were assigned CD4 or CD8 identity according to which sequenced CD4 or CD8 repertoire held them at higher abundance. The raw public data were reprocessed by TCRdb itself: fastp quality trimming at Q25, MiXCR clonotype calling, in-frame beta chains only. Here each entry gathers all rows of one CDR3 protein and keeps the most common genes and DNA. The V and J calls come from TCRdb's annotation, not from the publication. Recorded for this sample are 610,000 or so distinct CDR3 sequences; roughly 12% of them occurred a single time. The biggest ten clones account for 15% of the sample.

General study outcomes and caveats: Computational filtering was required because FACS-sorted repertoires could contain abundant contaminating clonotypes from the bulk population. Compared with the primary T-cell response, the secondary T-cell response was weaker but faster, peaking on day 5 rather than day 15. Because only a couple of donors were included in the study, the extent to which the findings can be generalized is limited. Most clones expanded after primary vaccination (about 96% of CD4 and approximately 90% of CD8) were re-detected after the booster, suggesting that broad memory maintenance occurred. A small share of clonotypes occurred in both CD4 and CD8 compartments, likely arising from convergent recombination.

The chain uses TRBV4-2 and TRBJ2-7, with no confidently assigned D gene. This sequence was found in a man aged 25 to 40 who received the YFV17D yellow fever vaccine. Sequenced here: PBMCs, sampled on the day of the yellow fever booster vaccination. The CDR3 region reads CASSQDSARSSYEQYF. The nucleotide sequence is TGTGCCAGCAGCCAAGATTCGGCGAGAAGCTCCTACGAGCAGTACTTC.